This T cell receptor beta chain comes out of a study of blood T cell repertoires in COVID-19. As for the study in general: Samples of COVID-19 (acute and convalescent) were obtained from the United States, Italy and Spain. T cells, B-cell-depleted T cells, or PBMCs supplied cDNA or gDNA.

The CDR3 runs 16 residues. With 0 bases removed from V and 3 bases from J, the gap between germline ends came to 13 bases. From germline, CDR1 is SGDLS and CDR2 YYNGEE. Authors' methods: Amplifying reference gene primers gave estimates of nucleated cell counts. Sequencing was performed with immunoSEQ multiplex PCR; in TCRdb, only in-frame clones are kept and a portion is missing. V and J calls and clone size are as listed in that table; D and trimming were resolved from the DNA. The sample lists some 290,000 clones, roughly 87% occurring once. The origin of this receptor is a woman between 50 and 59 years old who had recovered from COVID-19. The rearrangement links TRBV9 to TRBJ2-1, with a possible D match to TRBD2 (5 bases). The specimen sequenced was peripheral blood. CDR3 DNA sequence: TGTGCCAGCAGCGTAGAGAGGGTGGAAAACTACAATGAGCAGTTCTTC. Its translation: CASSVERVENYNEQFF.